This is a list of T cell receptor beta chains from one sample in a study of cytomegalovirus exposure and HLA in healthy donors. The table came from immunoSEQ multiplex PCR; TCRdb's copy has only in-frame clones and leaves some out. The sample has 150,000 to 200,000 clones, 75% to 85% seen once. The specimen sequenced was PBMCs. These TCRs come from a girl aged 2 to 10 in good health and CMV-seropositive. Both conserved end residues are part of each CDR3. D genes are given only for firm matches. Rows give clone size only sometimes, using once, few, many, or a class for an expanded clone.

cdr3_aa cdr3_nt clone_size j_call d_call v_call
CASSASGAWGVFEQYF TGTGCCAGCAGCGCCAGCGGGGCTTGGGGCGTATTCGAGCAGTACTTC NA TRBJ2-7 TRBD2 TRBV9
CASSAPGLATGELFF TGTGCCAGCAGCGCACCGGGACTAGCTACCGGGGAGCTGTTTTTT NA TRBJ2-2 TRBD2 TRBV9
CASSADRFQPQHF TGTGCCAGCAGCGCTGACAGGTTTCAGCCCCAGCATTTT NA TRBJ1-5 NA TRBV28
CASSEAYGGARGYTF TGTGCCAGCAGTGAAGCCTATGGGGGGGCGAGGGGCTACACCTTC few TRBJ1-2 NA TRBV6-1
CAWSAPPTGVLNTIYF TGTGCCTGGAGTGCCCCCCCGACAGGAGTCTTAAACACCATATATTTT NA TRBJ1-3 NA TRBV30
CASTPTGARTEAFF TGTGCCAGCACCCCAACAGGGGCGAGGACTGAAGCTTTCTTT NA TRBJ1-1 TRBD1 TRBV6-5
CASSSSGSNQPQHF TGTGCCAGCAGCAGCTCAGGTAGCAATCAGCCCCAGCATTTT NA TRBJ1-5 NA TRBV7-9
CASSSRGYLYGYTF TGTGCCAGCAGCTCGCGGGGCTACCTATATGGCTACACCTTC NA TRBJ1-2 NA TRBV9
CASSSPPGQKTGANVLTF TGTGCCAGCAGCTCTCCTCCGGGACAGAAGACCGGGGCCAACGTCCTGACTTTC few TRBJ2-6 TRBD1 TRBV5-4
CASSRGLAGGPRTDTQYF TGCGCCAGCAGCAGGGGACTAGCGGGAGGGCCTCGCACAGATACGCAGTATTTT once TRBJ2-3 TRBD2 TRBV5-1
CASSPGLAVAKNIQYF TGTGCCAGCAGCCCGGGACTAGCGGTAGCCAAAAACATTCAGTACTTC NA TRBJ2-4 TRBD2 TRBV7-3
CASTPLTGGKGYTF TGTGCCAGTACCCCGCTGACAGGGGGGAAAGGCTACACCTTC NA TRBJ1-2 TRBD1 TRBV19
CASSVAGQGTDTQYF TGTGCCAGCAGCGTGGCCGGACAGGGGACAGATACGCAGTATTTT NA TRBJ2-3 TRBD1 TRBV9
CASSPTSRNVNEQFF TGTGCCAGCAGCCCGACTAGCCGGAATGTCAATGAGCAGTTCTTC NA TRBJ2-1 TRBD2 TRBV28
CASSDAGTYEQYF TGTGCCAGCTCCGACGCGGGAACCTACGAGCAGTACTTC few TRBJ2-7 NA TRBV18
CASSEQEPTYEQYF TGTGCCAGCAGCGAACAGGAGCCCACCTACGAGCAGTACTTC NA TRBJ2-7 NA TRBV7-9
CAFGGNEKLFF TGTGCCTTCGGGGGGAATGAAAAACTGTTTTTT once TRBJ1-4 NA TRBV30
CSVGTSEYNEQFF TGCAGCGTTGGGACTAGCGAGTACAATGAGCAGTTCTTC NA TRBJ2-1 TRBD2 TRBV29-1
CASSVDRGVNTIYF TGTGCCAGCAGCGTGGACCGGGGAGTAAACACCATATATTTT NA TRBJ1-3 NA TRBV9
CASTLGAPLYGYTF TGTGCCAGTACATTGGGGGCGCCTCTCTATGGCTACACCTTC NA TRBJ1-2 NA TRBV19
CASSHKREGGPYTGELFF TGTGCCAGCAGCCACAAACGAGAGGGAGGGCCGTACACCGGGGAGCTGTTTTTT NA TRBJ2-2 TRBD2 TRBV2
CASSRHDRGGSDTQYF TGTGCCAGCAGTAGACATGACAGGGGAGGTTCGGATACGCAGTATTTT NA TRBJ2-3 TRBD1 TRBV28
CASSLAGGYTDTQYF TGTGCCAGCAGCTTAGCGGGAGGCTACACAGATACGCAGTATTTT NA TRBJ2-3 TRBD2 TRBV7-3
CASSGARGQSFYEQYF TGTGCCAGCAGCGGGGCCCGGGGACAGTCGTTCTACGAGCAGTACTTC NA TRBJ2-7 TRBD1 TRBV7-6
CATSRDWWGGTGRTGELFF TGTGCCACCAGCAGAGATTGGTGGGGAGGGACAGGGCGTACCGGGGAGCTGTTTTTT once TRBJ2-2 TRBD1 TRBV15